One sample yielded the 21 T cell receptor beta chains listed below, sequenced in a study of T cells in Graves' hyperthyroidism and ophthalmopathy. The source material, RNA transcripts, was used to amplify TCR beta CDR3 regions. A first-round RT-PCR of the TCR CDR3 used the HTBI primer set. TCRdb redid the calling of the multiplex PCR reads with MiXCR, one entry per CDR3 protein. Of a few hundred thousand distinct CDR3 sequences listed, about 45% were seen once; the top ten hold roughly 8.2%. Material: peripheral blood or thyroid tissue (not recorded which). The receptor set was obtained from a woman younger than 30 with Graves' hyperthyroidism.

The J gene is TRBJ2-7, the V gene TRBV25-1, with TRBD1 matching 7 bases. Germline V gene sequence: CDR1 MGHDK, CDR2 SYGVNS. This CDR3 has 12 residues. The CDR3 DNA sequence: TGTGCTAAGGGGGCGTCGGGCTACGAGCAGTACTTC. This codes for CAKGASGYEQYF.

The chain recombines TRBV10-3 with TRBJ1-1; D might be TRBD1 (6 bases). V shed 0 bases and J shed 4 bases, with 12 bases lying between them. Germline CDR1 ENHRY, CDR2 SYGVKD. The CDR3 contains 15 residues. The CDR3 here is CAISESTGSITEAFF. The CDR3, as DNA: TGTGCCATCAGTGAGTCTACAGGGTCGATCACTGAAGCTTTCTTT.

The chain employs TRBV10-3 and TRBJ2-6; D remains unclear. The CDR3 totals 15 residues. Deletions cut 0 bases from V and 2 bases from J, with 5 bases between. Germline V lookup: CDR1 ENHRY, CDR2 SYGVKD. The CDR3 protein is CAISESAAGANVLTF. The CDR3, as DNA: TGTGCCATCAGTGAGTCGGCAGCTGGGGCCAACGTCCTGACTTTC.

The V gene is TRBV5-4, the J gene TRBJ2-5; the match to TRBD2 covers 8 bases. The CDR3 spans 15 residues. The V gene end was trimmed by 8 bases and the J gene end by 1 base; junction bases not matched to a gene: 10. Germline-derived CDR1 and CDR2 are SGHNT and YYREEE (reference sequence). CDR3 bases: TGTGCCAGTAGCCCCGCGGGGGGCGGCCAAGAGACCCAGTACTTC. Translated, it gives CASSPAGGGQETQYF.

This rearrangement joins TRBV15 to TRBJ1-3; 7 bases map to TRBD1. Germline V CDR1 and CDR2: LNHNV, YYDKDF (reference sequence). With 2 bases clipped from V and 7 bases from J, the junction kept 5 bases outside the gene matches. The CDR3 covers 14 residues. The CDR3 is CATSRHLTGNTIYF. The DNA of the CDR3 is TGTGCCACCAGCAGACATCTGACAGGGAACACCATATATTTT.

A note on this clonotype: This clone may be a read error of a much larger clone one base away. This chain links TRBV19 with TRBJ2-7, with 11 nucleotides matching TRBD2. CDR3 length equals 17 residues. V lost 4 bases to trimming and J lost 1 base; unmatched junction nucleotides: 9. Germline CDR1 reads LNHDA; CDR2 reads SQIVND (reference sequence). The CDR3 spells CASSKAGLAGFSYEQYF. The DNA for the CDR3 is TGTGCCAGTAGTAAGGCCGGACTAGCGGGTTTTTCCTACGAGCAGTACTTC.

This clonotype was counted ten times or more. This chain joins TRBV20-1 and TRBJ1-3; a possible D gene is TRBD1 (6 bases). V lost 6 bases and J 0 bases, leaving 12 bases between the germline ends. Germline assignment: CDR1 DFQATT and CDR2 SNEGSKA (reference sequence). CDR3 length: 14 amino acids. CDR3 loop: CSAGTPISGNTIYF. For the CDR3, the DNA is TGCAGTGCGGGGACACCTATCTCTGGAAACACCATATATTTT.

The chain links TRBV15 to TRBJ2-3, with 8 bases fitting TRBD2. J lost 10 bases, V lost 4 bases, and 22 bases had no gene match. Germline assignment: CDR1 LNHNV and CDR2 YYDKDF (reference sequence). The CDR3 loop spans 18 amino acids. The CDR3 DNA reads as TGTGCCACCAGCATCGCGGGACTAGTGGTTTTTTCGCGCCCCTCGCAGTATTTT. This gives the protein CATSIAGLVVFSRPSQYF.

The chain employs TRBV29-1 and TRBJ1-1; no clear D. V dropped 3 bases and J dropped 5 bases, with 10 bases sitting between them. The CDR3 contains 12 residues. The germline CDR1 and CDR2 sequences are SQVTM and ANQGSEA. The chain's CDR3 is CSVETSGTEAFF. CDR3 nucleotide sequence: TGCAGCGTTGAGACTAGCGGGACTGAAGCTTTCTTT.

The rearrangement joins TRBV24-1 to TRBJ2-2, with D maybe TRBD1 (5 bases). V was clipped by 9 bases and J by 5 bases, with 18 bases between them. There are 15 residues in the CDR3. Looked up from germline, CDR1 is KGHDR and CDR2 is SFDVKD. The CDR3 is CATGQARTSTGELFF. CDR3 in DNA: TGTGCCACCGGCCAGGCGAGGACATCTACCGGGGAGCTGTTTTTT.

The chain has TRBV27 and TRBJ2-7; D not resolved. Germline-derived CDR1 and CDR2 are MNHEY and SMNVEV (reference sequence). This CDR3 comprises 12 residues. V dropped 6 bases and J dropped 9 bases, with 15 bases sitting between them. The CDR3 nucleotides read TGTGCCAGCAGGGGAAATCTGCGTCGGCAGTACTTC. As protein: CASRGNLRRQYF.

On this clonotype: Without the conserved terminal phenylalanine or tryptophan, this CDR3 likely stems from a read error. The DNA is left out, because the CDR3 cannot be placed on it with certainty; the CDR3 is given as TCRdb lists it. The chain has TRBV5-5 and TRBJ1-1. The CDR3 region is 9 residues in length, termini included. CDR1 and CDR2 from the germline V gene are SGHKS and YYEKEE (reference sequence). Here the CDR3 reads CASSLRGLI.

The CDR3 region is CASAPTGQETQYF. In DNA form, the CDR3 reads TGTGCCAGCGCCCCGACAGGACAAGAGACCCAGTACTTC. The chain is built from TRBV12-3 or TRBV12-4 and TRBJ2-5; D might be TRBD1 (6 bases). The V end lost 8 bases, the J end lost 2 bases, and 12 bases lay between the germline ends. The CDR3 is 13 amino acids.

The J gene is TRBJ2-3, the V gene TRBV7-2; 10 bases agree with TRBD2. V lost 2 bases and J lost 0; bases outside the gene matches: 8. This CDR3 contains 18 residues. The germline V gene has CDR1 SGHTA and CDR2 FQGNSA. The DNA for the CDR3 is TGTGCCAGCAGCTTAAGATGGCTAGCGGGAGCTAGCACAGATACGCAGTATTTT. Protein: CASSLRWLAGASTDTQYF.

This clonotype was counted many times. A junction boundary mismatches the germline segment, possibly from a read error. V and J are TRBV24-1 and TRBJ2-7, with a weak D call TRBD1 (6 bases). This CDR3 region has 13 residues. The germline CDR1 and CDR2 sequences are KGHDR and SFDVKD. The CDR3 DNA is TGTGCCAGCAGTTACAGGGTCTCCTACGAGCAGTACTTC. Amino acid sequence: CASSYRVSYEQYF.

The chain has TRBV7-2 and TRBJ1-2; a possible D gene is TRBD1 (5 bases). Germline V lookup: CDR1 SGHTA, CDR2 FQGNSA. The CDR3 is 15 amino acids. V lost 3 bases to trimming and J lost 6 bases, with 17 bases between them. The chain's CDR3 is CASSLAQGYSHGYTF. The CDR3 region has the DNA TGTGCCAGCAGCTTGGCTCAGGGTTATTCGCATGGCTACACCTTC.

The CDR3 region is CASSVDGARGSGANVLTF. DNA for the CDR3: TGTGCCAGCAGCGTTGACGGGGCCCGGGGCTCTGGGGCCAACGTCCTGACTTTC. V gene TRBV7-9 combines with J gene TRBJ2-6; the D call may be TRBD1 or TRBD2 (5 bases each). Deletions cut 5 bases from V and 0 bases from J, with 17 bases between. The germline gives CDR1 SEHNR, CDR2 FQNEAQ (reference sequence). The CDR3 loop spans 18 amino acids.

The chain combines TRBV20-1 with TRBJ1-6; TRBD1 agrees at 8 bases. After removal of 8 bases from V and 4 bases from J, the junction contained 13 bases not matched to a gene. The CDR3 extends over 16 amino acids. Germline CDR1 reads DFQATT; CDR2 reads SNEGSKA (reference sequence). This chain's CDR3 is CSYSSGGLQYNSPLHF. The CDR3 DNA is TGCAGTTACTCGTCAGGGGGCCTTCAATATAATTCACCCCTCCACTTT.

This clonotype was picked up a small number of times. The rearrangement uses TRBV6-1 and TRBJ2-3; D is undetermined. Germline assignment: CDR1 MNHNS and CDR2 SASEGT. The CDR3 runs to 15 residues. V shed 0 bases and J shed 6 bases, with 13 bases lying between them. CDR3 in DNA: TGTGCCAGCAGTGAAGCGCCAGCCTCGTGGGATACGCAGTATTTT. Protein: CASSEAPASWDTQYF.

This clonotype showed up many times. This CDR3 is CASSGDRAKETQYF. DNA of the CDR3: TGTGCCAGCAGCGGCGACAGGGCTAAAGAGACCCAGTACTTC. The chain recombines TRBV13 with TRBJ2-5; TRBD1 matches at 7 bases. The CDR3 extends over 14 amino acids. Trimming cost V 5 bases and J 3 bases; bases outside gene matches: 6. Germline V gene sequence: CDR1 PRHDT, CDR2 FYEKMQ (reference sequence).

The rearrangement joins TRBV19 to TRBJ1-1; a possible D gene is TRBD1 (5 bases). V gave up 6 bases and J gave up 1 base, with 9 bases separating them. This CDR3 has 13 residues. In germline, CDR1 is LNHDA, CDR2 SQIVND (reference sequence). As DNA, the CDR3 is TGTGCCAGTAGGGACACTGCGAACACTGAAGCTTTCTTT. It is translated as CASRDTANTEAFF.